The rows below give T cell receptor beta chains drawn from one sample of a study of blood T cell repertoires in COVID-19. Libraries were prepared by immunoSEQ multiplex PCR; TCRdb keeps only in-frame clonotypes and omits some of them. Among some 150,000 clones listed, about 83% were seen once. The sequenced sample was peripheral blood. These receptors were obtained from a man between 18 and 29 years old with active or convalescent COVID-19. CDR3s include the opening cysteine and the closing phenylalanine or tryptophan. D genes are given only for firm matches. The size entry is marked missing in some rows and otherwise reads once, few, many or a size class.

cdr3_nt cdr3_aa d_call clone_size j_call v_call
TGTGCCAGCAGCCAAGATCGGGGGTACCGGACCCAGTACTTC CASSQDRGYRTQYF NA NA TRBJ2-5 TRBV3-1/TRBV3-2
TGTGCCTCAGGGCGCACTAAAGGGGAAAATTCACCCCTCCACTTT CASGRTKGENSPLHF NA NA TRBJ1-6 TRBV6-5
TGTGCCATGCGGCTGATGAACACTGAAGCTTTCTTT CAMRLMNTEAFF NA NA TRBJ1-1 TRBV5-4
TGTGCCAGCAGCGTAGGCCTAGTGGACCAAGAGACCCAGTACTTC CASSVGLVDQETQYF NA NA TRBJ2-5 TRBV9
TGTGCCAGCAGCGATTCAGGTTACAATGAGCAGTTCTTC CASSDSGYNEQFF NA NA TRBJ2-1 TRBV7-2
TGTGCCATATGGGGGGGGGAGAACACTGAAGCTTTCTTT CAIWGGENTEAFF NA NA TRBJ1-1 TRBV10-3
TGTGCCAGCGTCCGGGGTCCGATGAACACTGAAGCTTTCTTT CASVRGPMNTEAFF NA NA TRBJ1-1 TRBV28
TGCGCCAGCAGGTTCGGGAGCGGGGAAGAGACCCAGTACTTC CASRFGSGEETQYF TRBD2 NA TRBJ2-5 TRBV5-1
TGTGCCAGCAGTTACCTGGTTGGGGGCGAGACCCAGTACTTC CASSYLVGGETQYF NA NA TRBJ2-5 TRBV6-2/TRBV6-3
TGTGCCAGCAGCTTACGTCAGGGCTCGGAAGCTTTCTTT CASSLRQGSEAFF NA NA TRBJ1-1 TRBV7-9
TGTGCCAGTACCATCGGGACAGGGAAGACTCAGCCCCAGCATTTT CASTIGTGKTQPQHF TRBD1 NA TRBJ1-5 TRBV19
TGTGCCAGCAGCGTCTTTGCGGGAGGGTTCTACGAGCAGTACTTC CASSVFAGGFYEQYF TRBD2 NA TRBJ2-7 TRBV7-9
TGTGCCAGCAGTGGGGACAGGGGGCTTGGCTACACCTTC CASSGDRGLGYTF TRBD1 NA TRBJ1-2 TRBV27
TGTGCCAGCAGCTTAGATTCAGGGGGATCGCACAATGAGCAGTTCTTC CASSLDSGGSHNEQFF TRBD1 NA TRBJ2-1 TRBV11-3
TGTGCCAGCAGCCCCCACAGGGGTTCTGGGGCCAACGTCCTGACTTTC CASSPHRGSGANVLTF TRBD1 NA TRBJ2-6 TRBV16
TGTGCTAGTGGTTTGGCACTCAAAAGTCCGGGAGAGGGGACTAATGAAAAACTGTTTTTT CASGLALKSPGEGTNEKLFF NA NA TRBJ1-4 TRBV12-5
TGTGCCAGCAGTGAAGGACCGGGGCGGGGGGAAGGAGAGACCCAGTACTTC CASSEGPGRGEGETQYF TRBD2 NA TRBJ2-5 TRBV25-1
TGCGCCAGCAGCTCCCAGGGACAGGCTGCAACTAATGAAAAACTGTTTTTT CASSSQGQAATNEKLFF TRBD1 NA TRBJ1-4 TRBV5-1
TGTGCCAGCAGCCCATCTGGGACAGCCTATTCTGGAAACACCATATATTTT CASSPSGTAYSGNTIYF TRBD1 NA TRBJ1-3 TRBV7-2
TGTGCCAGCAGTTACGAACCAGGGCGGGGTTACGAGCAGTACTTC CASSYEPGRGYEQYF NA NA TRBJ2-7 TRBV6-5
TGCGCCACGAGACAGGGAGGATGGGGCACTGAAGCTTTCTTT CATRQGGWGTEAFF TRBD1 NA TRBJ1-1 TRBV4-1
TGTGCCAGCAGCTTGGGGGAGACGAACTACAATGAGCAGTTCTTC CASSLGETNYNEQFF NA NA TRBJ2-1 TRBV5-5
TGTGCCAGCACCCCCCGAGGAAACTATGGCTACACCTTC CASTPRGNYGYTF NA NA TRBJ1-2 TRBV28
TGCGCCAGCAGCCAAGGCGGGGGCCCGGGTGCGAACACCGGGGAGCTGTTTTTT CASSQGGGPGANTGELFF NA NA TRBJ2-2 TRBV4-3
TGTGCCAGCAGTTCACAGGGGGACTATGGCTACACCTTC CASSSQGDYGYTF TRBD1 NA TRBJ1-2 TRBV7-9
TGTGCCAGCAGCTTAGGGAGGTACCAGCCCCAGCATTTT CASSLGRYQPQHF NA once TRBJ1-5 TRBV7-6
TGCAGCGTGAAACCCGGGACTAGCCGCGAGGAGACCCAGTACTTC CSVKPGTSREETQYF TRBD2 NA TRBJ2-5 TRBV29-1
TGTGCCAGCAAGACCGGGACAGGCTGCTACGAGCAGTACTTC CASKTGTGCYEQYF TRBD1 NA TRBJ2-7 TRBV9
TGTGCCAGCAGCCGGCAGGGTATGAATGAGCAGTTCTTC CASSRQGMNEQFF NA NA TRBJ2-1 TRBV6-5
TGTGCCAGCAGCCACTGGACAGGAACCTATGGCTACACCTTC CASSHWTGTYGYTF TRBD1 NA TRBJ1-2 TRBV14
TGTGCCAGCAGCCCCGTAGCGGGGTCTAGCACAGATACGCAGTATTTT CASSPVAGSSTDTQYF TRBD2 NA TRBJ2-3 TRBV3-1/TRBV3-2
TGCGCCAGCAGTCGCACACTAAACGGTTGGGAAAAACTGTTTTTT CASSRTLNGWEKLFF NA NA TRBJ1-4 TRBV23-1
TGTGCCAGCAGCCAAGGAATTAGCACAGAGACCCAGTACTTC CASSQGISTETQYF NA NA TRBJ2-5 TRBV3-1/TRBV3-2
TGTGCCACCAGTGACCAGGGACAGGGCAACTATGGCTACACCTTC CATSDQGQGNYGYTF TRBD1 NA TRBJ1-2 TRBV24-1
TGTGCCATCAGTGAAAACAGCATGAACACTGAAGCTTTCTTT CAISENSMNTEAFF NA NA TRBJ1-1 TRBV10-3
TGTGCCAGTAGGACGGAGGGGACAGGGGACACCGGGGAGCTGTTTTTT CASRTEGTGDTGELFF TRBD1 NA TRBJ2-2 TRBV19
TGTGCCAGCAGCCAAACTAGCGTCTCAGATACGCAGTATTTT CASSQTSVSDTQYF TRBD2 few TRBJ2-3 TRBV3-1/TRBV3-2
TGTGCCAGCAGTAGGAGACAGGGGGCCGAGCATTTT CASSRRQGAEHF TRBD1 NA TRBJ1-5 TRBV5-6